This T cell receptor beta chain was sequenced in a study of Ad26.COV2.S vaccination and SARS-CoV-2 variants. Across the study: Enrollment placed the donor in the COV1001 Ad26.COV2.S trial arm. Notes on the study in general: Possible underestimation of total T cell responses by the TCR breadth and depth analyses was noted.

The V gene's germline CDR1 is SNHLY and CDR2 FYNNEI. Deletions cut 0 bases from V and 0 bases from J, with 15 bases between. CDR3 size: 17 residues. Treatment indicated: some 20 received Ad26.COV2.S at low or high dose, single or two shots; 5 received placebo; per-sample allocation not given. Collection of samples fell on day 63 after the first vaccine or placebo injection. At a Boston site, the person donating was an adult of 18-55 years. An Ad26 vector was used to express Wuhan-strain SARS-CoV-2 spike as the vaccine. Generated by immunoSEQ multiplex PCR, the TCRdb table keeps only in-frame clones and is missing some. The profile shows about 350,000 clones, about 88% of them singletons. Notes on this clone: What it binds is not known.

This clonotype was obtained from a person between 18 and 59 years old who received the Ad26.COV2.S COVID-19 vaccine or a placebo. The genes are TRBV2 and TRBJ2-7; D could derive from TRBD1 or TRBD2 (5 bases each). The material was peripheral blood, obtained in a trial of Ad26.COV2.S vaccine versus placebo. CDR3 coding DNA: TGTGCCAGCAGTGAAGCGCTTGAGGGGCCCACCTCCTACGAGCAGTACTTC. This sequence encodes CASSEALEGPTSYEQYF.